This passage covers 19 T cell receptor beta chains from one sample sequenced in a study of beta chain features in type 1 diabetes. Expressed TCRB transcripts were sequenced, since all the RNA that had been isolated was reverse transcribed. Produced via immunoSEQ multiplex PCR; TCRdb's table is partial and in-frame only. The sample contains about 230,000 clones, over 8.5% of which appear only once. Sequenced: naive CD4+ T cells from blood. These TCRs come from a woman aged 18-35 years in good health.

The CDR3 here is CASSPLRGRIYEQYF. CDR3 nucleotide sequence: TGTGCCAGCAGCCCACTAAGGGGGCGCATCTACGAGCAGTACTTC. This rearrangement joins TRBV13 to TRBJ2-7, with 7 nucleotides matching TRBD1. Germline CDR1 and CDR2: PRHDT and FYEKMQ (reference sequence). After removal of 5 bases from V and 3 bases from J, the junction contained 10 bases not matched to a gene. The CDR3 extends over 15 amino acids.

The CDR3 DNA reads as TGCGCCAGCAGCTTTACTAGCGGGAGCTACAATGAGCAGTTCTTC. This codes for CASSFTSGSYNEQFF. This chain links TRBV5-1 with TRBJ2-1, with 11 bases matching TRBD2. Trimming cost V 2 bases and J 3 bases; bases outside gene matches: 1. This CDR3 is 15 amino acids long. Germline values: CDR1 SGHRS, CDR2 YFSETQ.

The rearrangement links TRBV2 to TRBJ2-1; TRBD1 matches 9 bases. CDR3 length: 17 amino acids. Unmatched junction bases numbered 14, after V lost 2 bases and J lost 9 bases. In germline, CDR1 is SNHLY, CDR2 FYNNEI. CDR3 sequence: CASSEIPPGTGSGEQFF. Here the CDR3 DNA reads TGTGCCAGCAGTGAAATCCCCCCCGGGACAGGGTCCGGTGAGCAGTTCTTC.

The sample holds a few counts of this clone. The chain is built from TRBV6-5 and TRBJ2-7; 7 bases are a match to TRBD1. The ends lost 6 bases at V and 4 bases at J; junction bases unmatched: 9. Germline V gene sequence: CDR1 MNHEY, CDR2 SVGAGI. The length of the CDR3 is 14 residues. CDR3 region: CASSRQGLGYEQYF. The CDR3 region has the DNA TGTGCCAGCAGCCGACAGGGATTGGGTTACGAGCAGTACTTC.

Only a few counts were recorded for this clone. The rearrangement joins TRBV9 to TRBJ2-5, with D uncertain. Germline CDR1 reads SGDLS; CDR2 reads YYNGEE. V dropped 0 bases and J dropped 7 bases, with 13 bases sitting between them. This CDR3 comprises 14 residues. The CDR3 DNA is TGTGCCAGCAGCGTAGAGAGCGCCAAAGGGACCCAGTACTTC. Protein: CASSVESAKGTQYF.

This clone was seen many times. The gene calls are TRBV4-1 and TRBJ2-7; TRBD1 agrees at 8 bases. The CDR3 has 14 residues. Germline V CDR1 and CDR2: MGHRA, YSYEKL. Trimming cost V 0 bases and J 5 bases; bases outside gene matches: 3. CDR3: CASSQETGAHEQYF. The CDR3 DNA reads as TGCGCCAGCAGCCAAGAGACAGGGGCACACGAGCAGTACTTC.

The V call is TRBV6-5, the J call TRBJ2-3; TRBD2 is a possible D gene (7 bases). V was shortened by 10 bases and J by 1 base, with 18 bases between the two germline ends. Germline-derived CDR1 and CDR2 are MNHEY and SVGAGI. The CDR3 runs to 15 residues. This chain's CDR3 is CATTGGPQGTDTQYF. CDR3 nucleotide sequence: TGTGCCACAACGGGGGGCCCCCAAGGCACAGATACGCAGTATTTT.

This clone was detected only a few times. The chain links TRBV4-2 to TRBJ1-3; 7 bases line up with TRBD1. Germline V gives CDR1 LGHNA, CDR2 YNFKEQ. The V gene end was trimmed by 0 bases and the J gene end by 4 bases; junction bases not matched to a gene: 3. This CDR3 comprises 15 residues. The CDR3 DNA reads as TGTGCCAGCAGCCAAGAGACAGGGCGCGGAAACACCATATATTTT. Protein product: CASSQETGRGNTIYF.

This clone was found a few times. The chain recombines TRBV11-2 with TRBJ1-1, with D perhaps TRBD1 (5 bases). This CDR3 spans 14 amino acids. V was trimmed by 0 bases and J by 6 bases, leaving 11 bases between them. Germline V CDR1 and CDR2: SGHAT, FQNNGV. The CDR3 DNA reads TGTGCCAGCAGCTTAGACAGGGCCAGGGCTGAAGCTTTCTTT. This encodes CASSLDRARAEAFF. The full variable domain, with the rest looked up from reference TRBV11-2 and TRBJ1-1, is EAGVAQSPRYKIIEKRQSVAFWCNPISGHATLYWYQQILGQGPKLLIQFQNNGVVDDSQLPKDRFSAERLKGVDSTLKIQPAKLEDSAVYLCASSLDRARAEAFFGQGTRLTVV.

The chain combines TRBV7-2 with TRBJ1-2, with a tentative D call TRBD1 (6 bases). Trimming cost V 5 bases and J 3 bases, with 19 bases left between them. Germline assignment: CDR1 SGHTA and CDR2 FQGNSA. This CDR3 has 16 amino acids. The CDR3 region is CASSPRGGRGHYGYTF. DNA of the CDR3: TGTGCCAGCAGCCCAAGGGGGGGGAGGGGACACTATGGCTACACCTTC.

The sample holds many counts of this clone. V is TRBV30 and J is TRBJ2-3, with no clear D. Germline CDR1 GTSNPN, CDR2 SVGIG (reference sequence). This CDR3 is built from 14 residues. Trimming took 0 bases from V and 7 from J, leaving 14 bases between them. The CDR3: CAWSVYSSRYTQYF. The CDR3, as DNA: TGTGCCTGGAGTGTCTACAGTTCTCGTTATACGCAGTATTTT.

In this sample, this clone turned up a few times. The V call is TRBV9, the J call TRBJ2-5; 13 bases are shared with TRBD2. Germline CDR1 and CDR2: SGDLS and YYNGEE. The CDR3 spans 15 residues. V dropped 0 bases and J dropped 7; count of bases not matched to a gene: 3. The CDR3 sequence: CASSVEGLAGATQYF. The DNA of the CDR3 is TGTGCCAGCAGCGTAGAAGGACTAGCGGGGGCGACCCAGTACTTC.

This clone has just a few counts. Other DNA sequences of this sample code for an identical CDR3. CDR3 in amino acids: CASSVTGQNTEAFF. CDR3 DNA: TGTGCCAGCAGCGTGACAGGGCAGAACACTGAAGCTTTCTTT. The J gene is TRBJ1-1, the V gene TRBV9; 7 bases are shared with TRBD1. With 2 bases clipped from V and 1 base from J, the junction kept 2 bases outside the gene matches. Germline V gene sequence: CDR1 SGDLS, CDR2 YYNGEE. The CDR3 length is 14 residues.

This clone was seen only a few times. The rearrangement uses TRBV7-7 and TRBJ2-5, with 11 bases identical to TRBD2. The J segment lost 4 bases and the V segment lost 5 bases, leaving 12 bases of the junction unmatched. There are 17 residues in the CDR3. Germline CDR1 reads SSHAT; CDR2 reads FNYEAQ (reference sequence). The CDR3 here is CASSRLAGGGGGETQYF. The CDR3 DNA reads TGTGCCAGCAGCCGGCTAGCGGGAGGAGGAGGTGGAGAGACCCAGTACTTC. The complete variable domain, with remaining parts taken from reference TRBV7-7 and TRBJ2-5, reads GAGVSQSPRYKVTKRGQDVTLRCDPISSHATLYWYQQALGQGPEFLTYFNYEAQPDKSGLPSDRFSAERPEGSISTLTIQRTEQRDSAMYRCASSRLAGGGGGETQYFGPGTRLLVL.

This chain uses TRBV21-1 with TRBJ2-3; the DNA was not used to check the table's D call, TRBD2. TRBV21-1 is shown as a pseudogene. This CDR3 has 15 amino acids. In DNA, the CDR3 is TGTGCCAGCAGCGATAGCGGGGTTCGCACAGATACGCAGTATTTT. It codes for CASSDSGVRTDTQYF.

The sample holds a few counts of this clone. This chain connects TRBV6-5 to TRBJ1-1; D gene uncertain. Germline CDR1 and CDR2: MNHEY and SVGAGI. Trimming stripped 5 bases from V and 6 bases from J, with 10 bases between. The CDR3 sequence is 12 residues long. The chain's CDR3 is CASSDRQAEAFF. The CDR3 DNA is TGTGCCAGCAGTGATCGACAAGCTGAAGCTTTCTTT.

The rearrangement links TRBV7-9 to TRBJ2-1; 8 nucleotides match TRBD1. The CDR3 length is 15 residues. Trimming removed 5 bases from V and 4 bases from J; junction bases left unmatched: 7. Germline CDR1 is SEHNR and CDR2 is FQNEAQ (reference sequence). In DNA form, the CDR3 reads TGTGCCAGCAGCCCGCCGGGACAGGCTTACAATGAGCAGTTCTTC. This encodes CASSPPGQAYNEQFF.

This clone was picked up a small number of times. The chain carries TRBV11-2 and TRBJ1-1; no clear D gene. Per the germline V gene, CDR1 is SGHAT and CDR2 is FQNNGV. This CDR3 is 14 amino acids long. The V gene lost 7 bases and the J gene lost 5 bases, with 17 bases spanning the gap. CDR3 DNA: TGTGCCAGCACCCTCTGGGAGGGAGGAACTGAAGCTTTCTTT. This encodes CASTLWEGGTEAFF.

This clone was observed a handful of times. The chain links TRBV7-3 to TRBJ2-2, with a weak D call TRBD1 (6 bases). CDR1 and CDR2 (germline): SGHTA, FQGTGA. The ends were cut back, 5 bases at V and 6 bases at J, with 22 bases in the middle. This CDR3 comprises 17 residues. For the CDR3, the DNA is TGTGCCAGCAGCCTCGCCGGACAGCCCTCACGGCCCGGGGAGCTGTTTTTT. Its translation: CASSLAGQPSRPGELFF. The full variable domain, rest sourced from reference TRBV7-3 and TRBJ2-2, is GAGVSQTPSNKVTEKGKYVELRCDPISGHTALYWYRQSLGQGPEFLIYFQGTGAADDSGLPNDRFFAVRPEGSVSTLKIQRTERGDSAVYLCASSLAGQPSRPGELFFGEGSRLTVL.